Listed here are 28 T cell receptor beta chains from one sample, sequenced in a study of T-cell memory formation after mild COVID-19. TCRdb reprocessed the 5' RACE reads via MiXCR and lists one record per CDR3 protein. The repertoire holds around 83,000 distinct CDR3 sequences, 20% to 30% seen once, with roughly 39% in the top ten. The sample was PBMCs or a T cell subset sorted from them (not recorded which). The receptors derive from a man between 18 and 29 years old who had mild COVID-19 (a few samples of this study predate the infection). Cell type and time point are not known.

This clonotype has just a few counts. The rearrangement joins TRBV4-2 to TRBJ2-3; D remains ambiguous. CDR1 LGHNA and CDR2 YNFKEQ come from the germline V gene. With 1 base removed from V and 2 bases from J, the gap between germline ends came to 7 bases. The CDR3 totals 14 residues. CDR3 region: CASSQGRNTDTQYF. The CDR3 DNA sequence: TGTGCCAGCAGCCAAGGACGGAACACAGATACGCAGTATTTT.

The CDR3 nucleotides are TGTGCCAGTAGTATATTAGCGCCGAGCTCCTACGAGCAGTACTTC. Translating it yields CASSILAPSSYEQYF. The V and J genes are TRBV19 and TRBJ2-7, with a tentative D call TRBD2 (5 bases). Trimming shortened V by 2 bases and J by 0 bases, and 11 bases separated the two germline ends. The CDR3 consists of 15 residues. Germline loops: CDR1 LNHDA, CDR2 SQIVND (reference sequence).

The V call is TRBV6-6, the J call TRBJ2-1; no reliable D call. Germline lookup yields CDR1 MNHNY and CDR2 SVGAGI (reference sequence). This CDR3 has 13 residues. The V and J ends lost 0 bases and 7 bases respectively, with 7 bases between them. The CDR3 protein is CASSYSKENEQFF. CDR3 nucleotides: TGTGCCAGCAGTTACTCAAAGGAGAATGAGCAGTTCTTC.

DNA of the CDR3: TGTGCCAGCAGCTTAAGGTCGGCTAGCTACAATGAGCAGTTCTTC. Translating gives CASSLRSASYNEQFF. V gene TRBV7-2 combines with J gene TRBJ2-1; D ambiguous. V was clipped by 2 bases and J by 3 bases, with 11 bases between them. The CDR3 covers 15 residues. Germline assignment: CDR1 SGHTA and CDR2 FQGNSA. Together with reference TRBV7-2 and TRBJ2-1, the CDR3 gives the full variable domain: GAGVSQSPSNKVTEKGKDVELRCDPISGHTALYWYRQSLGQGLEFLIYFQGNSAPDKSGLPSDRFSAERTGGSVSTLTIQRTQQEDSAVYLCASSLRSASYNEQFFGPGTRLTVL.

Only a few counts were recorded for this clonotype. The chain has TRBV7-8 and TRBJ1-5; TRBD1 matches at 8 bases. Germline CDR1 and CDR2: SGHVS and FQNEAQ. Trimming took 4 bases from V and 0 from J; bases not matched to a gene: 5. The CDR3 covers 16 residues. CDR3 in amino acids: CASSSETGASNQPQHF. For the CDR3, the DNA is TGTGCCAGCAGCTCAGAGACAGGGGCTAGCAATCAGCCCCAGCATTTT.

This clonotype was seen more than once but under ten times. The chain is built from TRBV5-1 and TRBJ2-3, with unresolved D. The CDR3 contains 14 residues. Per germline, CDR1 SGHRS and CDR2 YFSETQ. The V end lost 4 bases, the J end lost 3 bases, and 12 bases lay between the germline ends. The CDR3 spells CASSPVVDTDTQYF. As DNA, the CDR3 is TGCGCCAGCAGCCCGGTGGTCGATACAGATACGCAGTATTTT.

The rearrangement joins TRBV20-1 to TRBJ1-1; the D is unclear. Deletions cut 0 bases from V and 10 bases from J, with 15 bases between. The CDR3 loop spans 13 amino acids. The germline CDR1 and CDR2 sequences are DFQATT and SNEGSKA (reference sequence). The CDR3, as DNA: TGCAGTGCTAGAGATCCGGGAGCCCTGGGAGCTTTCTTT. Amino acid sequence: CSARDPGALGAFF.

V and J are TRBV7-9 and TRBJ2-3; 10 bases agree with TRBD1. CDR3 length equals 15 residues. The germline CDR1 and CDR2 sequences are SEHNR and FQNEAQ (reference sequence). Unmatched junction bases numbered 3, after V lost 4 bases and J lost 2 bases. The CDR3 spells CASSSGTGDTDTQYF. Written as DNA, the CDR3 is TGTGCCAGCAGCTCCGGGACAGGGGACACAGATACGCAGTATTTT.

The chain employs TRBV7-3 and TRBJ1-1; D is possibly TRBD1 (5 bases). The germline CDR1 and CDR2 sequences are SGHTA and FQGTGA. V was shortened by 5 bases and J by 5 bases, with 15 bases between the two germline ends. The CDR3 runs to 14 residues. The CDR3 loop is CASSPWGSGTEAFF. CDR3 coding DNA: TGTGCCAGCAGCCCTTGGGGATCAGGGACTGAAGCTTTCTTT. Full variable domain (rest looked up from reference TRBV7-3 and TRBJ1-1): GAGVSQTPSNKVTEKGKYVELRCDPISGHTALYWYRQSLGQGPEFLIYFQGTGAADDSGLPNDRFFAVRPEGSVSTLKIQRTERGDSAVYLCASSPWGSGTEAFFGQGTRLTVV.

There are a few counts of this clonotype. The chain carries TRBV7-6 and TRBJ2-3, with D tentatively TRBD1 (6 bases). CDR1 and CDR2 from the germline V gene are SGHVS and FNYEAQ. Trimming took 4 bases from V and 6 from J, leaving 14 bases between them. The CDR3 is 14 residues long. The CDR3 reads CASSSLGGQDTQYF. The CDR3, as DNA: TGTGCCAGCAGCTCACTAGGGGGTCAGGATACGCAGTATTTT. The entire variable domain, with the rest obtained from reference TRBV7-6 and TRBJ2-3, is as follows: GAGVSQSPRYKVTKRGQDVALRCDPISGHVSLYWYRQALGQGPEFLTYFNYEAQQDKSGLPNDRFSAERPEGSISTLTIQRTEQRDSAMYRCASSSLGGQDTQYFGPGTRLTVL.

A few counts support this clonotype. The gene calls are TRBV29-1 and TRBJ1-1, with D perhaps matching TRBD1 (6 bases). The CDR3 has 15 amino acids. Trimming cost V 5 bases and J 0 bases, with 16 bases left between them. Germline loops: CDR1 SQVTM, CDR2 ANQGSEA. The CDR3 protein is CSVLDRSGMNTEAFF. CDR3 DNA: TGCAGCGTTCTTGACAGGTCGGGCATGAACACTGAAGCTTTCTTT.

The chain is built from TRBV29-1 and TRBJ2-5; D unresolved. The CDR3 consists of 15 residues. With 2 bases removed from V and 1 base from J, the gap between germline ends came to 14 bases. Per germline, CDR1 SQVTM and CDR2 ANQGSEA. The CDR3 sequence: CSVELGVRLQETQYF. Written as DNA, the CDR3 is TGCAGCGTTGAACTGGGTGTTCGGCTCCAAGAGACCCAGTACTTC.

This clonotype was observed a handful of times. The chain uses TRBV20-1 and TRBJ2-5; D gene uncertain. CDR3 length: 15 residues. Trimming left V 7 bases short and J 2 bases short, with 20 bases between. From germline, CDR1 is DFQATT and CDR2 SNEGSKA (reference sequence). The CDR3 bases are TGCAGTGGCCAATTTCCGGGCCCAGGACAAGAGACCCAGTACTTC. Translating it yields CSGQFPGPGQETQYF.

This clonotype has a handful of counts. The CDR3 is CASSVGDSGANVLTF. CDR3 DNA sequence: TGTGCCAGCAGCGTCGGGGACTCTGGGGCCAACGTCCTGACTTTC. The gene calls are TRBV12-3 or TRBV12-4 and TRBJ2-6; weak D call: TRBD2 (5 bases). The CDR3 has 15 residues. Trimming took 6 bases from V and 0 from J, leaving 9 bases between them.

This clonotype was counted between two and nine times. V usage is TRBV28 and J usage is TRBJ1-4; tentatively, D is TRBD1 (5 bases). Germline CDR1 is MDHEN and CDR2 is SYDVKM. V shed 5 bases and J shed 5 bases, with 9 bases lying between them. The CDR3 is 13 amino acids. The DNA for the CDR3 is TGTGCCAGCAGTGCTACAGGAAATGAAAAACTGTTTTTT. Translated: CASSATGNEKLFF.

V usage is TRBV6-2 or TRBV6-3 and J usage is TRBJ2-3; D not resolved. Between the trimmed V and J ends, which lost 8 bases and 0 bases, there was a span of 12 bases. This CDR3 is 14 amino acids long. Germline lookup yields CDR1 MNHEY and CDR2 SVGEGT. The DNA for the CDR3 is TGTGCCAGCCTACTACACCCTAGCACAGATACGCAGTATTTT. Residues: CASLLHPSTDTQYF.

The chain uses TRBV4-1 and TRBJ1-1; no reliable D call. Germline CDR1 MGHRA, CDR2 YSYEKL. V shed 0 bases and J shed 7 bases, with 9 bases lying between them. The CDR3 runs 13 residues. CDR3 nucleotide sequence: TGCGCCAGCAGCCAAGACCAGCTACTTGAAGCTTTCTTT. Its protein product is CASSQDQLLEAFF.

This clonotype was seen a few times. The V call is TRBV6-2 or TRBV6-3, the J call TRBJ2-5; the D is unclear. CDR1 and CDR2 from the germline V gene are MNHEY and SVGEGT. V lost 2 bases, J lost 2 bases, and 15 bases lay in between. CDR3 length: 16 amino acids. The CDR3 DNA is TGTGCCAGCAGTTACCCCACTATCAGATCACAAGAGACCCAGTACTTC. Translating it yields CASSYPTIRSQETQYF.

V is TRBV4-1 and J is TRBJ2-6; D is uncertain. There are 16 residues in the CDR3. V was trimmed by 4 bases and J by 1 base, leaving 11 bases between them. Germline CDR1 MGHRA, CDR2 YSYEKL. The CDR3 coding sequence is TGCGCCAGCAGCCCGCTGCCCCCATCTGGGGCCAACGTCCTGACTTTC. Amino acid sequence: CASSPLPPSGANVLTF.

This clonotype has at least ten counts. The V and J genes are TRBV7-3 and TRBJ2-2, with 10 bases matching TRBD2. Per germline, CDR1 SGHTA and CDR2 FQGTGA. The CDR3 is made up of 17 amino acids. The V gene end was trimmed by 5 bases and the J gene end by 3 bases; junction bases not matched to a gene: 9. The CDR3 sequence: CASSTSGTSVYTGELFF. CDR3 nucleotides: TGTGCCAGCAGCACCTCCGGGACTAGCGTTTACACCGGGGAGCTGTTTTTT.

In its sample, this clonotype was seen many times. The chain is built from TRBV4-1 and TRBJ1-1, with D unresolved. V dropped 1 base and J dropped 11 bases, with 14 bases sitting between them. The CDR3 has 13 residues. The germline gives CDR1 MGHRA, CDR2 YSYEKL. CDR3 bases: TGCGCCAGCAGCCAAGTAGAAGTCGCGGCCGCTTTCTTT. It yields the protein CASSQVEVAAAFF.

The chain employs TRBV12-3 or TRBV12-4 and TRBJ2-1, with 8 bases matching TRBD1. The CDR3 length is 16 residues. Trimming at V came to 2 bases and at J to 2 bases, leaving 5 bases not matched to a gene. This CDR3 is CASSLRTGSPYNEQFF. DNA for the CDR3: TGTGCCAGCAGTTTACGGACAGGGAGCCCCTACAATGAGCAGTTCTTC.

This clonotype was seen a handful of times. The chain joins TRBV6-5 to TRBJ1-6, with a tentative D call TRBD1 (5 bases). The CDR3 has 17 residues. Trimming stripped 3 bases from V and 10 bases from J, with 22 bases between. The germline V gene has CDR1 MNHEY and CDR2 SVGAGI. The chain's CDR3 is CASSYSFAGGTGSPLHF. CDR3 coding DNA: TGTGCCAGCAGTTATTCGTTCGCAGGAGGGACGGGATCACCCCTCCACTTT.

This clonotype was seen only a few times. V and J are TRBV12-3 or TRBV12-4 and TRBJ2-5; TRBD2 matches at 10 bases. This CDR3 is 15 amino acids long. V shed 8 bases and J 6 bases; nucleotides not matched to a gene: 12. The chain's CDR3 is CASSGRAGGRKTQYF. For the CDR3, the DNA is TGTGCCAGCTCAGGACGAGCGGGGGGGCGAAAGACCCAGTACTTC.

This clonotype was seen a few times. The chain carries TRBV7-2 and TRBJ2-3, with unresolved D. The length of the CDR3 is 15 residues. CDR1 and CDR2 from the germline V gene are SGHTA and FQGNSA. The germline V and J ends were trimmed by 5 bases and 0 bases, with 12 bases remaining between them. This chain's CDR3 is CASSPLRASTDTQYF. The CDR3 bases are TGTGCCAGCAGCCCACTCCGGGCTAGCACAGATACGCAGTATTTT.

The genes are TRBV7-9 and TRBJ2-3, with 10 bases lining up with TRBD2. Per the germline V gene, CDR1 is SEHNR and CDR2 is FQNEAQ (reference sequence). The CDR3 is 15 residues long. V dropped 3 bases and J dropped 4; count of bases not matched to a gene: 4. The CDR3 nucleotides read TGTGCCAGCAGCTTTACTAGCGGGGTGGCAGATACGCAGTATTTT. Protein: CASSFTSGVADTQYF. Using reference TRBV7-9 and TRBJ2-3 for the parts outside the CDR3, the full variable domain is DTGVSQNPRHKITKRGQNVTFRCDPISEHNRLYWYRQTLGQGPEFLTYFQNEAQLEKSRLLSDRFSAERPKGSFSTLEIQRTEQGDSAMYLCASSFTSGVADTQYFGPGTRLTVL.

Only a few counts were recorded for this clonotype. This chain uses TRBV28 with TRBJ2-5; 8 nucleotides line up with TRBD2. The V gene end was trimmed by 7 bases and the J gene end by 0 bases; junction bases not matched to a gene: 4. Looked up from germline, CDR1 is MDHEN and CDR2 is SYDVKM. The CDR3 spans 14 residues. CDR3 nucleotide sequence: TGTGCCAGCAACCAGCGGGGGTACCAAGAGACCCAGTACTTC. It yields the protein CASNQRGYQETQYF.

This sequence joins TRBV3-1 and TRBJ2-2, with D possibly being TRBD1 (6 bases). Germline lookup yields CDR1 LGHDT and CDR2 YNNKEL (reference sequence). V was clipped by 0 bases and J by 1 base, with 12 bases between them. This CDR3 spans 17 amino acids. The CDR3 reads CASSQEGPGVNTGELFF. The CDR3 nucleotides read TGTGCCAGCAGCCAAGAGGGCCCAGGGGTGAACACCGGGGAGCTGTTTTTT.